This T cell receptor (beta chain) was recovered during a study of cytomegalovirus exposure and HLA in healthy donors. Study details: Among around 180 million T cells, an earlier analysis found about 110 million unique TCR beta sequences. Whole-study results and caveats: The Asian-associated ancestry cluster reportedly had fewer N-insertions than the approximately 670-donor mean in a later analysis. V- and J-gene trimming of TCR beta was linked (in a later analysis) to a missense DCLRE1C variant. The majority of TCR sequences were rare, yet some public TCRs appeared in many donors.

As concerns this clone: Its antigen remains unknown.

Primers included in the PCR were 60 Vbeta and 13 Jbeta primers. Some clones are missing from TCRdb's copy, which holds only in-frame ones; the method was immunoSEQ multiplex PCR. The table shows approximately 140,000 clones, with more than 60% occurring only once. Sequenced input: PBMCs. This clonotype originated in a woman aged 60-70 years in good health and CMV-seronegative.

The CDR3 spells CASSVAGVSYNEQFF. The CDR3 DNA sequence: TGTGCCAGCAGCGTAGCGGGGGTCTCCTACAATGAGCAGTTCTTC. The J gene is TRBJ2-1, the V gene TRBV5-5; 9 bases match TRBD2. The V gene's germline CDR1 is SGHKS and CDR2 YYEKEE (reference sequence). This CDR3 is 15 amino acids long. The V and J ends lost 4 bases and 0 bases, in that order; junction bases with no gene match: 2.